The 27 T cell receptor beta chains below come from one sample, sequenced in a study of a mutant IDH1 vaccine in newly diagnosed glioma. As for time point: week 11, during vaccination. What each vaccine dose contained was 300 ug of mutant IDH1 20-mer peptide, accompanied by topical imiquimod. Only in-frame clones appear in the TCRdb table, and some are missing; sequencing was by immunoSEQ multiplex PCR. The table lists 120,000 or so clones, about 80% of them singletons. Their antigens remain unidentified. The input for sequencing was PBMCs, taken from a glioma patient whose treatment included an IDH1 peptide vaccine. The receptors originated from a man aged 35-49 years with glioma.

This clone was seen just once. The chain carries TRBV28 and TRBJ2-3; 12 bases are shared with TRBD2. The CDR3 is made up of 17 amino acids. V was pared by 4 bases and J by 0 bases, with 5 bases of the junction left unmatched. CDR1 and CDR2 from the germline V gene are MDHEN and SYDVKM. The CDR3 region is CASSSGLAGVSTDTQYF. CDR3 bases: TGTGCCAGCAGTTCGGGACTAGCGGGTGTTAGCACAGATACGCAGTATTTT.

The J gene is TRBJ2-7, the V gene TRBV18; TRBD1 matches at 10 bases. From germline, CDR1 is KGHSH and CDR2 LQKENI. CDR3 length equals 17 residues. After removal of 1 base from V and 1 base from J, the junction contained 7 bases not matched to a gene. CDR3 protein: CASSPLTRQGASYEQYF. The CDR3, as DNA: TGTGCCAGCTCACCACTGACTCGACAGGGGGCATCCTACGAGCAGTACTTC.

CDR3 coding DNA: TGTGCCAGCAGCTTAAGGGGACTAGCGGGGAGCACAGATACGCAGTATTTT. It encodes CASSLRGLAGSTDTQYF. The J gene is TRBJ2-3, the V gene TRBV7-9; 13 bases agree with TRBD2. V shed 2 bases, J shed 0 bases, and the junction held 2 bases outside the gene matches. The CDR3 has 17 residues. Germline CDR1 and CDR2: SEHNR and FQNEAQ (reference sequence).

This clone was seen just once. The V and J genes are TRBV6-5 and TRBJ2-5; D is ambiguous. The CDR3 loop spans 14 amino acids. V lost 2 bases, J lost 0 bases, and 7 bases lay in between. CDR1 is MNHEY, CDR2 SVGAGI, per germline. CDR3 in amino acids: CASSYGQYQETQYF. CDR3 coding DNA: TGTGCCAGCAGTTACGGCCAATACCAAGAGACCCAGTACTTC.

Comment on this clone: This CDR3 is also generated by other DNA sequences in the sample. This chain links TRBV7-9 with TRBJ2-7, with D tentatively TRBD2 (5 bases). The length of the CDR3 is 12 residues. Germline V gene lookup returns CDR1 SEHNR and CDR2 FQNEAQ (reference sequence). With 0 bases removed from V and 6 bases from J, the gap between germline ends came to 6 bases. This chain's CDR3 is CASSLAGVEQYF. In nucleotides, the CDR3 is TGTGCCAGCAGCTTAGCCGGGGTCGAGCAGTACTTC.

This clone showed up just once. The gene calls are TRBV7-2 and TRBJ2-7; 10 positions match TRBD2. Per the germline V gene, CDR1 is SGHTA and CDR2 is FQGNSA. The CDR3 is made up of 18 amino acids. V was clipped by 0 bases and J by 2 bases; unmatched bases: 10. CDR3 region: CASSLAKASGSFPYEQYF. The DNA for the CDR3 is TGTGCCAGCAGCTTAGCGAAGGCTAGCGGGAGTTTCCCCTACGAGCAGTACTTC.

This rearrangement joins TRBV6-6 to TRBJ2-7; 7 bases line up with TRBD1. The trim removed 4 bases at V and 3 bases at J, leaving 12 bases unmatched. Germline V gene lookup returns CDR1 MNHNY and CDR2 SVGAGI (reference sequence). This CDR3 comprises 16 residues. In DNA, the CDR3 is TGTGCCAGCAGTTGGAACCAGGGGGAGCGTCTCTACGAGCAGTACTTC. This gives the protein CASSWNQGERLYEQYF.

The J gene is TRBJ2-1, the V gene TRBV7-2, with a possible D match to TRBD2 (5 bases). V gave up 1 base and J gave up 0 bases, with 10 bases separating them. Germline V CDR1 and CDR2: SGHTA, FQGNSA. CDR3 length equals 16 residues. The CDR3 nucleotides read TGTGCCAGCAGCTTAGTGGCGGGTAACTCCTACAATGAGCAGTTCTTC. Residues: CASSLVAGNSYNEQFF.

CDR3 region: CASSFNSAGRGHRDTQYF. In DNA, the CDR3 is TGTGCCAGCAGCTTTAACTCGGCGGGCAGGGGGCATAGGGATACGCAGTATTTT. The V call is TRBV11-2, the J call TRBJ2-3; TRBD1 agrees at 8 bases. The CDR3 length is 18 residues. Germline-derived CDR1 and CDR2 are SGHAT and FQNNGV. Trimming removed 3 bases from V and 6 bases from J; junction bases left unmatched: 17. Full variable domain (remainder filled in from reference TRBV11-2 and TRBJ2-3): EAGVAQSPRYKIIEKRQSVAFWCNPISGHATLYWYQQILGQGPKLLIQFQNNGVVDDSQLPKDRFSAERLKGVDSTLKIQPAKLEDSAVYLCASSFNSAGRGHRDTQYFGPGTRLTVL.

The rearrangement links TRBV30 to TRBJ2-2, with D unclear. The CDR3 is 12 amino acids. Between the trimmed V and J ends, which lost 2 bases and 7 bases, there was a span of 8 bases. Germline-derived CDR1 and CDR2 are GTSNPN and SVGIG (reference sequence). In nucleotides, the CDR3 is TGTGCCTGGAGTAAGGCGGTCGGGGAGCTGTTTTTT. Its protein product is CAWSKAVGELFF.

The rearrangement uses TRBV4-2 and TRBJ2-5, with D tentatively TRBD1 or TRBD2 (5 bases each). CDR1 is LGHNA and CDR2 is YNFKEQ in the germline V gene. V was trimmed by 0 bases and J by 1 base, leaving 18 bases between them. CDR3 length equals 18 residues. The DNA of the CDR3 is TGTGCCAGCAGCCAAGAGACCCGACTACGACAGATCCAAGAGACCCAGTACTTC. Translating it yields CASSQETRLRQIQETQYF.

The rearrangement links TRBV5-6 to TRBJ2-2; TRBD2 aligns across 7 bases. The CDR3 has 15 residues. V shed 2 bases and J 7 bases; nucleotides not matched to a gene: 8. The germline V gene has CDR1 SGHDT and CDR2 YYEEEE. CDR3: CASSLAGPANGELFF. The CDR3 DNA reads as TGTGCCAGCAGCTTAGCGGGGCCGGCGAACGGGGAGCTGTTTTTT.

As DNA, the CDR3 is TGTGCCAGCAGCTTAGGGGAGCAGCCCCAGCATTTT. Translation gives CASSLGEQPQHF. This rearrangement joins TRBV7-2 to TRBJ1-5; no firm D call. Trimming took 1 base from V and 7 from J, leaving 5 bases between them. Germline V gene data show CDR1 as SGHTA and CDR2 as FQGNSA. The CDR3 sequence is 12 residues long. Looking up the rest from reference TRBV7-2 and TRBJ1-5 gives the full variable domain: GAGVSQSPSNKVTEKGKDVELRCDPISGHTALYWYRQSLGQGLEFLIYFQGNSAPDKSGLPSDRFSAERTGGSVSTLTIQRTQQEDSAVYLCASSLGEQPQHFGDGTRLSIL.

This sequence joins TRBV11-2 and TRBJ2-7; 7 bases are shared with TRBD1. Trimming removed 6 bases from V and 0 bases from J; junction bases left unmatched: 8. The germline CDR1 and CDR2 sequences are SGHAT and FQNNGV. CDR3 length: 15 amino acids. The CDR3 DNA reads TGTGCCAGCAGTTGGTCCGGGACAGCCTCCTACGAGCAGTACTTC. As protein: CASSWSGTASYEQYF.

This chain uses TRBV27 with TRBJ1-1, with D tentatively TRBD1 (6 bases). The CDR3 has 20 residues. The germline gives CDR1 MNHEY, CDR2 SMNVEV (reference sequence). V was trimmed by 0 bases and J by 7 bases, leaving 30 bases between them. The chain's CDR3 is CASSLSLKTGKKRLFFEAFF. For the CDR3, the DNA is TGTGCCAGCAGTTTATCGTTAAAAACAGGGAAAAAACGTCTCTTTTTTGAAGCTTTCTTT.

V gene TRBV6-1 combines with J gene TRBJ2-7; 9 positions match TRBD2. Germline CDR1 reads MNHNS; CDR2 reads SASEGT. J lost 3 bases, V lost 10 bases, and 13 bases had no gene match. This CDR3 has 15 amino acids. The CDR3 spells CATRPFSGGYYEQYF. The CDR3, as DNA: TGTGCCACCAGACCATTTAGCGGGGGATACTACGAGCAGTACTTC.

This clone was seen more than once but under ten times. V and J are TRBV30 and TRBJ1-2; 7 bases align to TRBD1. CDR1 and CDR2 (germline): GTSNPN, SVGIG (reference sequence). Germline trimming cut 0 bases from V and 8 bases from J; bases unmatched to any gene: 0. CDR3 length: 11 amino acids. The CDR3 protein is CAWSVQGGYTF. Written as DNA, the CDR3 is TGTGCCTGGAGTGTACAGGGGGGCTACACCTTC.

The CDR3: CASSSLGGGSTHEQYF. The CDR3 nucleotides read TGTGCCAGCAGCTCCCTCGGCGGGGGGAGTACCCACGAGCAGTACTTC. The rearrangement joins TRBV7-9 to TRBJ2-7; TRBD2 matches at 8 bases. The CDR3 contains 16 residues. The V gene's germline CDR1 is SEHNR and CDR2 FQNEAQ (reference sequence). The J segment lost 5 bases and the V segment lost 4 bases, leaving 13 bases of the junction unmatched.

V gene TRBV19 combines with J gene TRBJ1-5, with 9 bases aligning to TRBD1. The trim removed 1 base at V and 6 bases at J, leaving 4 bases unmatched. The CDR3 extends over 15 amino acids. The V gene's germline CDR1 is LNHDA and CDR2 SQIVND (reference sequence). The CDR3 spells CASSIVGTGSQPQHF. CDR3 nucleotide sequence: TGTGCCAGTAGTATAGTGGGGACAGGGAGTCAGCCCCAGCATTTT.

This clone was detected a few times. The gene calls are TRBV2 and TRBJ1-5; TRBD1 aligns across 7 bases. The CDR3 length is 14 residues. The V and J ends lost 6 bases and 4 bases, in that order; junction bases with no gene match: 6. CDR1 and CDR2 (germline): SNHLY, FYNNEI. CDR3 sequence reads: CASRGDSQNQPQHF. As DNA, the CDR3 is TGTGCCAGCAGGGGGGACAGCCAAAATCAGCCCCAGCATTTT.

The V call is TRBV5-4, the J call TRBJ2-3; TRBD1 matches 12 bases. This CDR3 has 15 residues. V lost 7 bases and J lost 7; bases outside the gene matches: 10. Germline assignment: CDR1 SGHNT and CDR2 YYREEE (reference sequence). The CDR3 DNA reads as TGTGCCAGCGGGGACAGGGGGCAATGGAGAAATACGCAGTATTTT. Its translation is CASGDRGQWRNTQYF. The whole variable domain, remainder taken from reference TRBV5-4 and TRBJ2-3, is ETGVTQSPTHLIKTRGQQVTLRCSSQSGHNTVSWYQQALGQGPQFIFQYYREEENGRGNFPPRFSGLQFPNYSSELNVNALELDDSALYLCASGDRGQWRNTQYFGPGTRLTVL.

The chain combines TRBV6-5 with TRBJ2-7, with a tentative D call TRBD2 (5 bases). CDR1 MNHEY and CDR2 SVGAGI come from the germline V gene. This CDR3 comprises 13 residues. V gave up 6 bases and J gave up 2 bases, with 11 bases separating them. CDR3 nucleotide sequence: TGTGCCAGCAGCCCCGGGATTGCCTACGAGCAGTACTTC. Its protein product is CASSPGIAYEQYF.

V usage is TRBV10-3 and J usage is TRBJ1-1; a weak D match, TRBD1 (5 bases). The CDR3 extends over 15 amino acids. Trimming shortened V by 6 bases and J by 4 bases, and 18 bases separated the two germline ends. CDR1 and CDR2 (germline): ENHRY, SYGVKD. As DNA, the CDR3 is TGTGCCATCAGCGATCCCCTTTTGACAGCCACTGAAGCTTTCTTT. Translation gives CAISDPLLTATEAFF.

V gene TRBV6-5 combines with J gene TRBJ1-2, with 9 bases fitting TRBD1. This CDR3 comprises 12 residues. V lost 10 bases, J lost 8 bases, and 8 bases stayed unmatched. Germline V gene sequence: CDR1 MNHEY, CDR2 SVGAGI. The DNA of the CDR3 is TGTGCCACCCACAGGGGGCAGGGAGGCTACACCTTC. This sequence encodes CATHRGQGGYTF.

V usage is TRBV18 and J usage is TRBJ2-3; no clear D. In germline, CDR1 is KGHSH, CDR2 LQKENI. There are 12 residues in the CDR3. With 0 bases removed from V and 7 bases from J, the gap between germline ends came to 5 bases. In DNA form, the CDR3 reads TGTGCCAGCTCACCACCAATGAATACGCAGTATTTT. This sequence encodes CASSPPMNTQYF.

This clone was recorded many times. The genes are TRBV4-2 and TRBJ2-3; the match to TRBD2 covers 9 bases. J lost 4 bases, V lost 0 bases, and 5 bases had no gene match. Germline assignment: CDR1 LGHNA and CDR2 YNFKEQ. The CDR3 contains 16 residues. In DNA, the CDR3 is TGTGCCAGCAGCCAAGATCGAGCGGGGGGCTCAGATACGCAGTATTTT. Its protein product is CASSQDRAGGSDTQYF.

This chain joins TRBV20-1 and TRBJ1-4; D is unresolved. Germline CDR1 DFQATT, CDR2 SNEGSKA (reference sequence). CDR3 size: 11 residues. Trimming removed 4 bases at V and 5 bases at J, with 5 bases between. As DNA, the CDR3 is TGCAGTGCTACCCTAAATGAAAAACTGTTTTTT. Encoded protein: CSATLNEKLFF.